One and the same sample provided the 10 T cell receptor beta chains below, sequenced in a study of early T cells in non-severe SARS-CoV-2 infection. TCRdb itself ran the 5' RACE reads through MiXCR, one entry per CDR3 protein. This sample has tens of thousands of distinct CDR3 sequences, with around 5.6% found just once. Source material: whole blood. The origin of the receptors is an adult who was a healthcare worker with PCR-confirmed SARS-CoV-2 infection or an uninfected control (not recorded which).

This clonotype was observed a handful of times. The J gene is TRBJ1-2, the V gene TRBV5-1; D is unresolved. V shed 4 bases and J shed 3 bases, with 22 bases lying between them. The CDR3 covers 17 residues. The germline gives CDR1 SGHRS, CDR2 YFSETQ. The CDR3 spells CASSPGLSSQSYYGYTF. CDR3 DNA: TGCGCCAGCAGCCCGGGATTATCCAGTCAGAGTTACTATGGCTACACCTTC.

This clonotype has a count of ten or more. This chain connects TRBV27 to TRBJ2-7; TRBD1 aligns across 10 bases. The CDR3 runs 14 residues. J lost 2 bases, V lost 6 bases, and 4 bases had no gene match. Looked up from germline, CDR1 is MNHEY and CDR2 is SMNVEV (reference sequence). The DNA for the CDR3 is TGTGCCAGCAGCTTTGGGACAGGGGCCTACGAGCAGTACTTC. Encoded protein: CASSFGTGAYEQYF.

This clonotype was picked up many times. The chain is built from TRBV9 and TRBJ2-3; D not resolved. The CDR3 is 13 residues long. V gave up 3 bases and J gave up 2 bases, with 7 bases separating them. Germline CDR1 is SGDLS and CDR2 is YYNGEE. The DNA for the CDR3 is TGTGCCAGCAGCGCCCATTTCACAGATACGCAGTATTTT. Protein: CASSAHFTDTQYF.

The chain uses TRBV18 and TRBJ2-5; D call uncertain. The CDR3 has 13 amino acids. The germline V gene encodes CDR1 KGHSH and CDR2 LQKENI. V gave up 0 bases and J gave up 5 bases, with 7 bases separating them. The CDR3 coding sequence is TGTGCCAGCTCACCACCGAATCGGGAGACCCAGTACTTC. It encodes CASSPPNRETQYF.

There are many counts of this clonotype. The rearrangement links TRBV5-1 to TRBJ2-1; TRBD2 matches at 14 bases. Per the germline V gene, CDR1 is SGHRS and CDR2 is YFSETQ. V was pared by 6 bases and J by 4 bases, with 6 bases of the junction left unmatched. This CDR3 spans 16 amino acids. The CDR3 sequence: CASTEGLAGVYNEQFF. The CDR3 DNA follows: TGCGCCAGCACCGAGGGACTAGCGGGGGTTTACAATGAGCAGTTCTTC.

The rearrangement uses TRBV2 and TRBJ2-1, with 7 nucleotides matching TRBD2. Losses at the gene ends were 10 bases for V and 0 bases for J; bases not matched to a gene: 12. Germline values: CDR1 SNHLY, CDR2 FYNNEI. The CDR3 spans 16 residues. CDR3 in DNA: TGTGCCACCTCCCCCCGTCTAGCGGTCTCCTACAATGAGCAGTTCTTC. It translates to CATSPRLAVSYNEQFF.

Many counts were recorded for this clonotype. The chain employs TRBV7-9 and TRBJ1-1; 8 bases match TRBD1. This CDR3 region has 16 residues. Per the germline V gene, CDR1 is SEHNR and CDR2 is FQNEAQ (reference sequence). V gave up 5 bases and J gave up 4 bases; unmatched junction bases: 12. Here the CDR3 DNA reads TGTGCCAGCAGCGCCAGTTCCGGGACAGGCGGCACTGAAGCTTTCTTT. As protein: CASSASSGTGGTEAFF.

This clonotype appeared many times. The CDR3 bases are TGCAGCGTCGCTACTAGTCCGGGAGGAAAGGAGACCCAGTACTTC. Its protein is CSVATSPGGKETQYF. This rearrangement joins TRBV29-1 to TRBJ2-5, with 7 bases matching TRBD2. Germline V lookup: CDR1 SQVTM, CDR2 ANQGSEA. Trimming removed 6 bases from V and 5 bases from J; junction bases left unmatched: 15. The length of the CDR3 is 15 residues.

The chain links TRBV9 to TRBJ1-2, with 8 bases lining up with TRBD1. CDR1 is SGDLS, CDR2 YYNGEE, per germline. CDR3 length: 15 residues. V trimming: 6 bases; J trimming: 5 bases; junction bases outside the gene matches: 12. The CDR3, as DNA: TGTGCCAGCACCCTAGACAGGGGCTCTAGGTATGGCTACACCTTC. This gives the protein CASTLDRGSRYGYTF. The complete variable domain, with remaining parts taken from reference TRBV9 and TRBJ1-2, reads DSGVTQTPKHLITATGQRVTLRCSPRSGDLSVYWYQQSLDQGLQFLIQYYNGEERAKGNILERFSAQQFPDLHSELNLSSLELGDSALYFCASTLDRGSRYGYTFGSGTRLTVV.

In this sample, this clonotype turned up a few times. The chain links TRBV6-6 to TRBJ1-2, with 9 nucleotides matching TRBD1. The germline gives CDR1 MNHNY, CDR2 SVGAGI (reference sequence). The CDR3 has 13 amino acids. V shed 6 bases, J shed 2 bases, and the junction held 1 base outside the gene matches. The CDR3 protein is CASRGTGNYGYTF. CDR3 nucleotide sequence: TGTGCCAGCAGAGGGACAGGGAACTATGGCTACACCTTC.